This T cell receptor (beta chain) was recorded in a study of T-cell reconstitution after alpha-beta-depleted transplantation in children. This clonotype was counted at least ten times. Antigen unknown. The TCRbeta library was prepared with unique molecular identifiers. A single record per CDR3 protein comes from TCRdb applying MiXCR to the PCR reads. The top ten clones hold 11% to 15% of a sample with around 500,000 distinct CDR3 sequences, more than 20% of them seen once. Notes on the study in general: Alpha-beta T cells present about two months after transplant were reported to originate from several hundred expanded graft clones. Among T cells one year after transplant, newly produced cells accounted for most counts and diversity.

Germline-derived CDR1 and CDR2 are MDHEN and SYDVKM. The V end lost 8 bases, the J end lost 9 bases, and 20 bases lay between the germline ends. The length of the CDR3 is 14 residues. This chain uses TRBV28 with TRBJ2-4, with a possible D match to TRBD2 (5 bases). This TCR derives from a boy younger than two who had a stem cell transplant for acute myeloid leukemia, so the T cells may come from the graft donor. The input for sequencing was PBMCs, mostly from graft donor cells, taken 360 days after TCRalphabeta/CD19-depleted stem cell transplant. CDR3 loop: CASRPQAGETIQYF. The CDR3 DNA follows: TGTGCCAGCCGCCCTCAGGCCGGGGAAACCATTCAGTACTTC.